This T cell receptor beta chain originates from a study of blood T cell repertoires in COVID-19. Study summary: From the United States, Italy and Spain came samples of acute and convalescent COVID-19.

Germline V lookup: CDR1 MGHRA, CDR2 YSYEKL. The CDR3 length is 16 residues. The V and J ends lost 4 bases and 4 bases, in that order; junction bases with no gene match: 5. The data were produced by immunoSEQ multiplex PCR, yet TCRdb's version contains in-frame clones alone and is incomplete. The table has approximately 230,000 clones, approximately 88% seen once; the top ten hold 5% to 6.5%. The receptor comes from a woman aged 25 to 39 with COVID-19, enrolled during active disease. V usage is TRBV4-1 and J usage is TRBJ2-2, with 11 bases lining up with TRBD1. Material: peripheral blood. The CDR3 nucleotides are TGCGCCAGCAGCCCGCGGGGGACAGGGGGCACCGGGGAGCTGTTTTTT. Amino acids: CASSPRGTGGTGELFF.